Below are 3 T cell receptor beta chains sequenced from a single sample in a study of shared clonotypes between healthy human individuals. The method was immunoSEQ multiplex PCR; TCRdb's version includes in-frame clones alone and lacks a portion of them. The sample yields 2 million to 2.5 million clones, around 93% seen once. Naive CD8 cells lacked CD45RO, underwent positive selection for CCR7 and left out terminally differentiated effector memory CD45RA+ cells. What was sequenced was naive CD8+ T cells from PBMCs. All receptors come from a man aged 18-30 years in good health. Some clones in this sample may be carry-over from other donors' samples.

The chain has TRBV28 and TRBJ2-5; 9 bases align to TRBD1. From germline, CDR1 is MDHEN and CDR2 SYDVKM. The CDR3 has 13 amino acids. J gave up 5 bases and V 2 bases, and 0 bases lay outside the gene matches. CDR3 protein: CASSLDRGETQYF. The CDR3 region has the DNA TGTGCCAGCAGTTTAGACAGGGGGGAGACCCAGTACTTC.

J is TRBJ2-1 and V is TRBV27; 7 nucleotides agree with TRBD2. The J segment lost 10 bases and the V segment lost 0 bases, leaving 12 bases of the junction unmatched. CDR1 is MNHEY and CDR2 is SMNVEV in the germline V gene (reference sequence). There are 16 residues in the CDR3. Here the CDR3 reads CASSLSWAGEFSEQFF. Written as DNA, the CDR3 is TGTGCCAGCAGTTTATCGTGGGCGGGAGAGTTTAGCGAGCAGTTCTTC.

The CDR3 DNA reads as TGTGCCAGCAGCCAAGAGGGGGCGCTGAACACTGAAGCTTTCTTT. Protein: CASSQEGALNTEAFF. V usage is TRBV14 and J usage is TRBJ1-1; possible D gene TRBD1, 6 bases. Trimming took off 0 bases at V and 0 bases at J, with 8 bases between the two ends. From germline, CDR1 is SGHDN and CDR2 FVKESK. The CDR3 contains 15 residues. Full variable domain (remainder filled in from reference TRBV14 and TRBJ1-1): EAGVTQFPSHSVIEKGQTVTLRCDPISGHDNLYWYRRVMGKEIKFLLHFVKESKQDESGMPNNRFLAERTGGTYSTLKVQPAELEDSGVYFCASSQEGALNTEAFFGQGTRLTVV.